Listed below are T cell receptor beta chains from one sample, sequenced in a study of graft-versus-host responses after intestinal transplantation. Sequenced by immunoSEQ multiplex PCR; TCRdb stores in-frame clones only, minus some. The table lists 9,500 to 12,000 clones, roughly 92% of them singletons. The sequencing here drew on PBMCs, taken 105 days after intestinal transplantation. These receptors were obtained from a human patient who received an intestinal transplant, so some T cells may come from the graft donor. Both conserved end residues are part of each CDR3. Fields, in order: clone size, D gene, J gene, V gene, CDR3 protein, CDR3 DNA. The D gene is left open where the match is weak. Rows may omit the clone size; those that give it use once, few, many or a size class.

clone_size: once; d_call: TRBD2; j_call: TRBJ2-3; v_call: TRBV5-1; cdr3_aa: CASSSGGSTDTQYF; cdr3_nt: TGCGCCAGCAGCTCCGGGGGGAGCACAGATACGCAGTATTTT
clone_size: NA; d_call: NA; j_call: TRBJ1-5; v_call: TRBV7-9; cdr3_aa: CASSKWRHQPQHF; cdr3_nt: TGTGCCAGCAGCAAGTGGAGACATCAGCCCCAGCATTTT
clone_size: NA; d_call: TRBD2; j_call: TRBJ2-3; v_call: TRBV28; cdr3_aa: CASSTSWGLITSVISTDTQYF; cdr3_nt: TGTGCCAGCAGTACCTCCTGGGGACTGATAACTAGCGTAATATCCACAGATACGCAGTATTTT
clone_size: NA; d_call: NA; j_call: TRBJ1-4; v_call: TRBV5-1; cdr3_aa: CASSWGQGMPANEKLFF; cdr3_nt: TGCGCCAGCAGCTGGGGTCAGGGGATGCCAGCTAATGAAAAACTGTTTTTT
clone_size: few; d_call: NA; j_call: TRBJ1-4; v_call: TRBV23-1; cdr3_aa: CASSQSCGIREATNEKLFF; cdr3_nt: TGCGCCAGCAGTCAATCTTGCGGGATCAGGGAAGCAACTAATGAAAAACTGTTTTTT
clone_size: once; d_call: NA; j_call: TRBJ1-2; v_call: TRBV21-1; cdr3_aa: CASSKIGQGECYGYTF; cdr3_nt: TGTGCCAGCAGCAAGATTGGACAGGGGGAGTGCTATGGCTACACCTTC
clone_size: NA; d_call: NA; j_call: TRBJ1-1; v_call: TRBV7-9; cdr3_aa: CASSRGWNTEAFF; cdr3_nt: TGTGCCAGCAGCCGGGGCTGGAACACTGAAGCTTTCTTT
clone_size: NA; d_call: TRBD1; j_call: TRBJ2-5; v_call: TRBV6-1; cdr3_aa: CASSDPAGGVETQYF; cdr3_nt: TGTGCCAGCAGTGACCCCGCAGGGGGAGTGGAGACCCAGTACTTC
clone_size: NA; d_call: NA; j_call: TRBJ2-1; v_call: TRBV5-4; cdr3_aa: CASSSGWDNEQFF; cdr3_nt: TGTGCCAGCAGCTCCGGGTGGGACAATGAGCAGTTCTTC
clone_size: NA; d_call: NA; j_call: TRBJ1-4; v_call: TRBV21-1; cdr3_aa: CARGPTNEKLFF; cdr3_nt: TGTGCCAGGGGACCAACTAATGAAAAACTGTTTTTT
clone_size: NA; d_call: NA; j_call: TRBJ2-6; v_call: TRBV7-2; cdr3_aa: CASSNARRGRQSRANVLTF; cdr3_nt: TGTGCCAGCAGCAACGCGCGCAGAGGACGACAAAGTCGGGCCAACGTCCTGACTTTC
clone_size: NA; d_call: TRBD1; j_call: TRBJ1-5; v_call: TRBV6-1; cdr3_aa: CASSESGQRNLSNQPQHF; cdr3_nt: TGTGCCAGCAGTGAATCGGGACAGCGTAACCTTAGCAATCAGCCCCAGCATTTT
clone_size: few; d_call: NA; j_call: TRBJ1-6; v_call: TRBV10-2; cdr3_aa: CASSGKLGYNSPLHF; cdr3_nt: TGCGCCAGCAGTGGTAAGCTGGGATATAATTCACCCCTCCACTTT
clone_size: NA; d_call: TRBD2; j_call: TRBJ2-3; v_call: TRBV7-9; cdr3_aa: CASSAATSGNTGTDTQYF; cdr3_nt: TGTGCCAGCAGCGCAGCGACTAGCGGAAATACAGGCACAGATACGCAGTATTTT
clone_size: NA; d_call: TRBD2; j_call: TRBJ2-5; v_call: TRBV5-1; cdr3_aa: CASSLAEAGGPEETQYF; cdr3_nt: TGCGCCAGCAGCTTGGCGGAAGCGGGAGGGCCGGAGGAGACCCAGTACTTC
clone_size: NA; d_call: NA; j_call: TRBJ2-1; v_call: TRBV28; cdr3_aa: CASSSTRDLGANEQFF; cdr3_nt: TGTGCCAGCAGTTCGACCCGGGACTTGGGGGCCAATGAGCAGTTCTTC
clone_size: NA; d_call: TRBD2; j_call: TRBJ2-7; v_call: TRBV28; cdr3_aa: CASSFRGLVGYEQYF; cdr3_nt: TGTGCCAGCAGTTTCCGAGGACTAGTAGGCTACGAGCAGTACTTC
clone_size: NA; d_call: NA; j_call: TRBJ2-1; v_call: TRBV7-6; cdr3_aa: CASSLGRQSSYNEQFF; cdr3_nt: TGTGCCAGCAGCTTAGGCCGGCAGAGCTCCTACAATGAGCAGTTCTTC
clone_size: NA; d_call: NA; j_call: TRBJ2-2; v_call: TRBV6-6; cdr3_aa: CASSLRGQFGELFF; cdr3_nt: TGTGCCAGCAGTTTGAGGGGCCAGTTCGGGGAGCTGTTTTTT
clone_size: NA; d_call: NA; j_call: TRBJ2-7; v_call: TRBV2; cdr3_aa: CASMRLEAYEQYF; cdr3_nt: TGTGCCAGCATGAGGTTGGAGGCTTACGAGCAGTACTTC
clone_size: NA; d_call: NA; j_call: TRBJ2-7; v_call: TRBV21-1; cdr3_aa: CASSRGQYYEQYF; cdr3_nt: TGTGCCAGCAGCAGGGGACAGTACTACGAGCAGTACTTC
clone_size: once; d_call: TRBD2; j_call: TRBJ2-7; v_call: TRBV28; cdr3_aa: CASSLRELAAEYEQYF; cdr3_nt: TGTGCCAGCAGCCTTAGGGAACTAGCGGCTGAATACGAGCAGTACTTC
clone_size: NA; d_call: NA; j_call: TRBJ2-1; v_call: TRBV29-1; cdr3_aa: CSGLGGYNEQFF; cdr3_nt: TGCAGCGGACTAGGGGGATACAATGAGCAGTTCTTC
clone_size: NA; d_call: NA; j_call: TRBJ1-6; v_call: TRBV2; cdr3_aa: CASSDTSNSPLHF; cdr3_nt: TGTGCCAGCAGCGACACCTCTAATTCACCCCTCCACTTT
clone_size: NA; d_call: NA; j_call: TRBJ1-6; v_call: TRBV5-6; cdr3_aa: CASSSEGELATPLHF; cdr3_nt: TGTGCCAGCAGCTCTGAGGGGGAGCTGGCTACACCCCTCCACTTT
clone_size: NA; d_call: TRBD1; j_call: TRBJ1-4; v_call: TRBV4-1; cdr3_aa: CASSPQGGQGWEKLFF; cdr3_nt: TGCGCCAGCAGCCCCCAAGGGGGACAGGGATGGGAAAAACTGTTTTTT
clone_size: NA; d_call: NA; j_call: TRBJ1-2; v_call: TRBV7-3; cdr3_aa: CASSSHLGYTF; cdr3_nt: TGTGCCAGCAGCTCGCACTTGGGCTACACCTTC
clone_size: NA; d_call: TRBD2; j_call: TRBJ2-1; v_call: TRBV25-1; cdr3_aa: CASRGPSGGVYNEQFF; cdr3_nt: TGTGCCAGCAGAGGCCCTAGCGGGGGGGTTTACAATGAGCAGTTCTTC
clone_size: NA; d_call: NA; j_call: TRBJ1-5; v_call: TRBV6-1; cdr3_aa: CASSEARVARFKGGQPQHF; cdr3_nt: TGTGCCAGCAGTGAAGCGCGGGTCGCGCGGTTCAAAGGCGGACAGCCCCAGCATTTT
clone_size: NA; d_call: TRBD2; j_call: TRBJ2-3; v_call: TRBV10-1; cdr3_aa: CASSESGGSDPDTQYF; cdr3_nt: TGCGCCAGCAGTGAGTCGGGCGGGAGTGACCCAGATACGCAGTATTTT
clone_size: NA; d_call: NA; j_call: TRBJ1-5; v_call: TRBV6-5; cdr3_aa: CASSSRGGSNQPQHF; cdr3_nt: TGTGCCAGCAGTTCAAGGGGTGGGAGCAATCAGCCCCAGCATTTT
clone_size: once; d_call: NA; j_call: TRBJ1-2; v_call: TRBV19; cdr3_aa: CASSFFGGDLANYGYTF; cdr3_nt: TGTGCCAGTAGTTTCTTTGGGGGCGATTTGGCTAACTATGGCTACACCTTC
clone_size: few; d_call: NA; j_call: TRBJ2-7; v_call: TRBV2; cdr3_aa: CASSEIWTREQYF; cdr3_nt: TGTGCCAGCAGTGAAATATGGACCCGCGAGCAGTACTTC
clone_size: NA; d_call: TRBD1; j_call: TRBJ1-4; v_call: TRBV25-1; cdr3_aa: CATPGGRGEKLFF; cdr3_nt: TGTGCCACTCCAGGGGGAAGGGGTGAAAAACTGTTTTTT
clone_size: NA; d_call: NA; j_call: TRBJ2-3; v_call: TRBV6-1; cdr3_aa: CASSEQGLSTDTQYF; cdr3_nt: TGTGCCAGCAGTGAACAGGGGTTAAGCACAGATACGCAGTATTTT
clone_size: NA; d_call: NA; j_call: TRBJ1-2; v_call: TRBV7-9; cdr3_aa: CASSDAGTDFNYGYTF; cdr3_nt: TGTGCCAGCAGCGACGCCGGGACGGATTTTAACTATGGCTACACCTTC
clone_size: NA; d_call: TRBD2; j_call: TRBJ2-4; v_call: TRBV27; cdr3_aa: CASSLELAGPIQYF; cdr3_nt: TGTGCCAGCAGTTTGGAACTAGCGGGGCCCATTCAGTACTTC
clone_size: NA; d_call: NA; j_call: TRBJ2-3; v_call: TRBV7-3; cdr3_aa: CASSLTYSGAVDTQYF; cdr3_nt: TGTGCCAGCAGCTTAACCTATAGCGGAGCGGTGGATACGCAGTATTTT
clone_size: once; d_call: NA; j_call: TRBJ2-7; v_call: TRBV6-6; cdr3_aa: CASSLGLRSYEQYF; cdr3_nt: TGTGCCAGCAGTTTGGGACTTCGATCCTACGAGCAGTACTTC
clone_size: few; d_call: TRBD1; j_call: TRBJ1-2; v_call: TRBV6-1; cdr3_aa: CASSPGTAYYGYTF; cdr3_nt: TGTGCCAGCAGCCCCGGGACAGCGTACTATGGCTACACCTTC
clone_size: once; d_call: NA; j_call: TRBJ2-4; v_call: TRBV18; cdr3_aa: CASSPNRDIQYF; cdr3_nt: TGTGCCAGCTCACCAAACAGGGACATTCAGTACTTC
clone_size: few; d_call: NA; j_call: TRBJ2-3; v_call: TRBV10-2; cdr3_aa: CASSESITDTQYF; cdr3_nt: TGCGCCAGCAGTGAGTCTATAACAGATACGCAGTATTTT
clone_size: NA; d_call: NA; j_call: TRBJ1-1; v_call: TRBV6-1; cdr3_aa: CASAGAGTEAFF; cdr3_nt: TGTGCCAGCGCGGGGGCAGGAACTGAAGCTTTCTTT
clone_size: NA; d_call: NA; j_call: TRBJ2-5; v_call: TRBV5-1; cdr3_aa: CASSSTDLADPEGETQYF; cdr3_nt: TGCGCCAGCAGCTCGACAGATTTAGCGGACCCCGAGGGGGAGACCCAGTACTTC
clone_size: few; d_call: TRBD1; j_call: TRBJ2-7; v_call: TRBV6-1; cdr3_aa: CASSPLQGALYEQYF; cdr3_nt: TGTGCCAGCAGCCCCCTGCAGGGGGCGCTTTACGAGCAGTACTTC
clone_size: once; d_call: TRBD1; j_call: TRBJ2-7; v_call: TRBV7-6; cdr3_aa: CASSLGTGSYEQYF; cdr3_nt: TGTGCCAGCAGCCTCGGGACAGGGTCCTACGAGCAGTACTTC
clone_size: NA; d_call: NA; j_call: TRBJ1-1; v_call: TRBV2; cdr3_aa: CATGTLLLEAFF; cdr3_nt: TGTGCCACGGGGACCCTATTACTAGAAGCTTTCTTT
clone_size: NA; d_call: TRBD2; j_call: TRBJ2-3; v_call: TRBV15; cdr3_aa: CATSRDPGRGMQYF; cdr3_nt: TGTGCCACCAGCAGAGATCCGGGGCGGGGGATGCAGTATTTT
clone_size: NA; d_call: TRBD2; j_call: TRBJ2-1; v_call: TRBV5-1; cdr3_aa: CASSRSGTSGGSSYNEQFF; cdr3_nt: TGCGCCAGCAGCCGTTCCGGGACTAGCGGGGGGAGCTCCTACAATGAGCAGTTCTTC